This T cell receptor beta chain was sequenced for a study of blood T cell repertoires in COVID-19. Study summary: Italy, Spain and the United States were the sources of the convalescent and acute COVID-19 samples. PBMCs, B-cell-depleted T cells, or T cells were the source of the cDNA or gDNA that made up the material.

Seattle cases were enrolled at active infection and followed longitudinally. This CDR3 comprises 12 residues. The germline gives CDR1 SNHLY, CDR2 FYNNEI. V was trimmed by 3 bases and J by 8 bases, leaving 10 bases between them. Per the study methods: The assay estimated nucleated cells by amplifying reference gene primers. Sequenced by immunoSEQ multiplex PCR; TCRdb stores in-frame clones only, minus some. The D gene and trimming were derived from the DNA, and the V and J assignments and clone size from that table. The sample has about 150,000 clones, 70% to 90% seen once. Input material: peripheral blood. The clonotype comes from a man older than 75 with COVID-19, enrolled during active disease. V and J are TRBV2 and TRBJ1-1, with D possibly matching TRBD1 (6 bases). The CDR3 spells CASSERGLEAFF. Written as DNA, the CDR3 is TGTGCCAGCAGTGAGAGGGGGTTGGAAGCTTTCTTT.